These 7 T cell receptor beta chains were sequenced from one sample in a study of blood T cell repertoires in COVID-19. The repertoire was sequenced with immunoSEQ multiplex PCR; TCRdb's copy has only in-frame clones and lacks some. The repertoire holds about 260,000 clones, 65% to 90% seen once, with approximately 2% in the top ten. The specimen sequenced was peripheral blood. The receptors come from a man aged 25-40 years with active or convalescent COVID-19.

V is TRBV18 and J is TRBJ2-5; maybe TRBD1 (6 bases). CDR1 and CDR2 (germline): KGHSH, LQKENI. Trimming took off 6 bases at V and 5 bases at J, with 13 bases between the two ends. The CDR3 has 13 amino acids. The CDR3 sequence is CASSPRGLETQYF. Written as DNA, the CDR3 is TGTGCCAGCTCTCCCAGGGGTCTGGAGACCCAGTACTTC. Full variable domain (outside the CDR3, taken from reference TRBV18 and TRBJ2-5): NAGVMQNPRHLVRRRGQEARLRCSPMKGHSHVYWYRQLPEEGLKFMVYLQKENIIDESGMPKERFSAEFPKEGPSILRIQQVVRGDSAAYFCASSPRGLETQYFGPGTRLLVL.

The sample holds one count of this clone. The chain carries TRBV10-3 and TRBJ2-2, with 9 nucleotides matching TRBD2. Germline CDR1 is ENHRY and CDR2 is SYGVKD. Trimming removed 8 bases from V and 8 bases from J; junction bases left unmatched: 6. The CDR3 contains 13 residues. CDR3 bases: TGTGCCATCCAGCGGGGGGAGGCAGGGGAGCTGTTTTTT. This codes for CAIQRGEAGELFF.

The chain carries TRBV5-6 and TRBJ1-2; tentatively, D is TRBD1 (6 bases). This CDR3 has 13 amino acids. CDR1 and CDR2 from the germline V gene are SGHDT and YYEEEE. Trimming took off 5 bases at V and 4 bases at J, with 12 bases between the two ends. CDR3 region: CASSRDRSYGYTF. The CDR3 coding sequence is TGTGCCAGCAGTAGAGACAGGAGCTATGGCTACACCTTC.

This rearrangement joins TRBV15 to TRBJ2-7, with 16 bases lining up with TRBD2. Germline CDR1 and CDR2: LNHNV and YYDKDF (reference sequence). The ends lost 0 bases at V and 10 bases at J; junction bases unmatched: 12. The CDR3 is 18 amino acids. The CDR3 sequence: CATSRDLEGLAGGPEQYF. In DNA, the CDR3 is TGTGCCACCAGCAGAGATCTTGAGGGACTAGCGGGGGGGCCTGAACAGTACTTC.

The chain carries TRBV5-6 and TRBJ1-3; D remains unclear. Germline V gives CDR1 SGHDT, CDR2 YYEEEE. V was cut by 4 bases and J by 0 bases, with 8 bases left in between. CDR3 length equals 14 residues. The CDR3 DNA is TGTGCCAGCAGCGTGGGAGGCTCTGGAAACACCATATATTTT. The encoded protein is CASSVGGSGNTIYF. Variable domain in full (rest from reference TRBV5-6 and TRBJ1-3): DAGVTQSPTHLIKTRGQQVTLRCSPKSGHDTVSWYQQALGQGPQFIFQYYEEEERQRGNFPDRFSGHQFPNYSSELNVNALLLGDSALYLCASSVGGSGNTIYFGEGSWLTVV.

This chain links TRBV24-1 with TRBJ2-1; 16 bases agree with TRBD2. Germline trimming cut 3 bases from V and 9 bases from J; bases unmatched to any gene: 7. Looked up from germline, CDR1 is KGHDR and CDR2 is SFDVKD. The CDR3 extends over 17 amino acids. Written as DNA, the CDR3 is TGTGCCACCAGTGATCGTGGGACTAGCGGGGGGGCCGTTGAGCAGTTCTTC. Its protein product is CATSDRGTSGGAVEQFF.

The V call is TRBV2, the J call TRBJ1-1; TRBD1 matches 8 bases. The V and J ends lost 9 bases and 2 bases, in that order; junction bases with no gene match: 5. The CDR3 has 13 amino acids. In germline, CDR1 is SNHLY, CDR2 FYNNEI. CDR3 region: CASNRGFNTEAFF. CDR3 bases: TGTGCCAGTAACAGGGGGTTTAACACTGAAGCTTTCTTT.